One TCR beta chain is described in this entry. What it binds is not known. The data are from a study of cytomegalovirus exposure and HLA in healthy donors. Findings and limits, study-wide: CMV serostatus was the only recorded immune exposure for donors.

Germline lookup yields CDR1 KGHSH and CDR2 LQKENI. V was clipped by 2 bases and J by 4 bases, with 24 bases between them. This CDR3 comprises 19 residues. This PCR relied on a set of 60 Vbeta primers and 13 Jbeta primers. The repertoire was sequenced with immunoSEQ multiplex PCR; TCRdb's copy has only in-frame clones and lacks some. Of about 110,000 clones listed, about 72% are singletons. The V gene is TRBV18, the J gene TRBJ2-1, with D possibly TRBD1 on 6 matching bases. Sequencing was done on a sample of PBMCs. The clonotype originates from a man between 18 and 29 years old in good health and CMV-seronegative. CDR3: CASSPASQGKDYQYNEQFF. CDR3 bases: TGTGCCAGCTCACCAGCATCACAGGGTAAAGACTACCAATACAATGAGCAGTTCTTC. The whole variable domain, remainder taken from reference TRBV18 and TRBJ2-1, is NAGVMQNPRHLVRRRGQEARLRCSPMKGHSHVYWYRQLPEEGLKFMVYLQKENIIDESGMPKERFSAEFPKEGPSILRIQQVVRGDSAAYFCASSPASQGKDYQYNEQFFGPGTRLTVL.